The rows below give T cell receptor beta chains drawn from one sample of a study of T-cell reconstitution after alpha-beta-depleted transplantation in children. TCRdb re-derived calls from the PCR reads in MiXCR, one entry per CDR3 protein. Among around 450,000 distinct CDR3 sequences listed, about a sixth were seen once. Sample: PBMCs, mostly from graft donor cells, taken 360 days after TCRalphabeta/CD19-depleted stem cell transplant. These receptors came from a boy younger than two who had a stem cell transplant for Wiskott-Aldrich syndrome, so the T cells may come from the graft donor. CDR3s include the opening cysteine and the closing phenylalanine or tryptophan. A D gene is named only where the DNA matches it firmly. Some rows mark clone size as missing; the rest say once, few, many or name a class of expanded clone.

J: TRBJ2-7
V: TRBV7-2
D: .
size: .
CDR3: CASSLAGTRNEQYF
DNA: TGTGCCAGCAGCTTAGCGGGAACTAGAAACGAGCAGTACTTC

J: TRBJ2-1
V: TRBV6-2/TRBV6-3
D: TRBD2
size: .
CDR3: CASAQPYEREDYNEQFF
DNA: TGTGCCAGCGCACAGCCCTATGAGCGGGAGGACTACAATGAGCAGTTCTTC

J: TRBJ2-1
V: TRBV12-3/TRBV12-4
D: .
size: many
CDR3: CASSRHLGNEQFF
DNA: TGTGCCAGCAGCCGGCATCTAGGGAATGAGCAGTTCTTC

J: TRBJ1-1
V: TRBV4-1
D: .
size: few
CDR3: CASSQDIRDTEAFF
DNA: TGCGCCAGCAGCCAAGATATCAGGGACACTGAAGCTTTCTTT

J: TRBJ2-7
V: TRBV24-1
D: TRBD1
size: many
CDR3: CATSDQQGAAHEQYF
DNA: TGTGCCACCAGTGATCAACAGGGGGCGGCCCACGAGCAGTACTTC

J: TRBJ2-1
V: TRBV28
D: TRBD2
size: few
CDR3: CASRGPISGGTRIRPFF
DNA: TGTGCCAGCAGGGGCCCCATTAGCGGGGGGACCCGGATCAGACCGTTCTTC

J: TRBJ2-7
V: TRBV9
D: .
size: few
CDR3: CASSVGSGTSYEQYF
DNA: TGTGCCAGCAGCGTAGGAAGCGGTACTTCCTACGAGCAGTACTTC

J: TRBJ2-1
V: TRBV4-2
D: TRBD2
size: .
CDR3: CASSQDLLAGRNEQFF
DNA: TGTGCCAGCAGCCAAGATTTACTAGCGGGGCGAAACGAGCAGTTCTTC

J: TRBJ2-3
V: TRBV19
D: .
size: .
CDR3: CASSSPGRPAPTDTQYF
DNA: TGTGCCAGTAGTTCCCCCGGCAGGCCCGCACCCACAGATACGCAGTATTTT

J: TRBJ2-7
V: TRBV6-5
D: .
size: few
CDR3: CASRYSTAYLSYEQYF
DNA: TGTGCCAGCAGGTACTCGACTGCCTACCTAAGCTACGAGCAGTACTTC

J: TRBJ2-5
V: TRBV11-2
D: .
size: .
CDR3: CASKRLRPSKETQYF
DNA: TGTGCCAGCAAACGCTTAAGGCCTTCTAAAGAGACCCAGTACTTC

J: TRBJ2-1
V: TRBV4-3
D: .
size: few
CDR3: CASSQDLSGDNEQFF
DNA: TGCGCCAGCAGCCAAGATTTGAGCGGAGACAATGAGCAGTTCTTC

J: TRBJ1-1
V: TRBV6-1
D: TRBD1
size: few
CDR3: CASSKDRGLGNTEAFF
DNA: TGTGCCAGCAGTAAGGACAGGGGGCTTGGGAACACTGAAGCTTTCTTT

J: TRBJ1-1
V: TRBV29-1
D: TRBD1
size: few
CDR3: CSVGDRGGTEAFF
DNA: TGCAGCGTTGGGGACAGGGGCGGCACTGAAGCTTTCTTT

J: TRBJ2-6
V: TRBV12-3/TRBV12-4
D: TRBD1
size: few
CDR3: CASSRGQGASGANVLTF
DNA: TGTGCCAGCAGCCGGGGACAGGGGGCTTCTGGGGCCAACGTCCTGACTTTC

J: TRBJ2-3
V: TRBV18
D: .
size: .
CDR3: CASSPITNTQYF
DNA: TGTGCCAGCTCACCAATTACCAATACGCAGTATTTT

J: TRBJ2-5
V: TRBV12-3/TRBV12-4
D: .
size: .
CDR3: CASSFRDRETQYF
DNA: TGTGCCAGCAGTTTCCGGGATCGAGAGACCCAGTACTTC

J: TRBJ2-1
V: TRBV12-3/TRBV12-4
D: TRBD2
size: .
CDR3: CASSGTSGEYNEQFF
DNA: TGTGCCAGCAGTGGGACTAGCGGGGAGTACAATGAGCAGTTCTTC

J: TRBJ1-2
V: TRBV3-1
D: .
size: few
CDR3: CASSQGGTRVGYTF
DNA: TGTGCCAGCAGCCAAGGCGGGACACGGGTTGGCTACACCTTC

J: TRBJ2-6
V: TRBV12-3/TRBV12-4
D: TRBD1
size: .
CDR3: CASSTWTGTYPGANVLTF
DNA: TGTGCCAGCAGTACCTGGACAGGGACGTACCCTGGGGCCAACGTCCTGACTTTC

J: TRBJ2-2
V: TRBV5-5
D: .
size: .
CDR3: CASSLAGPRRAGELFF
DNA: TGTGCCAGCAGCTTGGCGGGTCCCCGCCGGGCCGGGGAGCTGTTTTTT

J: TRBJ1-4
V: TRBV2
D: TRBD1
size: .
CDR3: CASNLRGLTEKLFF
DNA: TGTGCCAGCAACCTCAGGGGGCTAACTGAAAAACTGTTTTTT

J: TRBJ2-6
V: TRBV19
D: TRBD1
size: .
CDR3: CASTTGGTGANVLTF
DNA: TGTGCCAGTACCACAGGGGGCACTGGGGCCAACGTCCTGACTTTC

J: TRBJ2-3
V: TRBV9
D: .
size: .
CDR3: CASSEGITDTQYF
DNA: TGTGCCAGCAGCGAGGGAATCACAGATACGCAGTATTTT

J: TRBJ2-5
V: TRBV25-1
D: .
size: .
CDR3: CASSSNSLFGTQYF
DNA: TGTGCCAGCAGTTCGAATTCGCTCTTCGGGACCCAGTACTTC

J: TRBJ1-3
V: TRBV24-1
D: .
size: many
CDR3: CATSDLQGTIYF
DNA: TGTGCCACCAGTGATTTACAAGGGACCATATATTTT

J: TRBJ2-3
V: TRBV7-2
D: .
size: .
CDR3: CASSLPTRGAMNTQYF
DNA: TGTGCCAGCAGCTTACCGACAAGGGGGGCAATGAATACGCAGTATTTT

J: TRBJ2-1
V: TRBV25-1
D: TRBD2
size: few
CDR3: CASSVYRLAGGPHNEQFF
DNA: TGTGCCAGCAGTGTATACCGACTAGCGGGGGGGCCACACAATGAGCAGTTCTTC

J: TRBJ2-5
V: TRBV2
D: .
size: few
CDR3: CASNRQGREETQYF
DNA: TGTGCCAGCAACCGGCAGGGAAGGGAGGAGACCCAGTACTTC

J: TRBJ2-4
V: TRBV3-1
D: TRBD2
size: few
CDR3: CASSQGGLAGGPAKNIQYF
DNA: TGTGCCAGCAGCCAAGGGGGACTAGCGGGAGGGCCGGCCAAAAACATTCAGTACTTC